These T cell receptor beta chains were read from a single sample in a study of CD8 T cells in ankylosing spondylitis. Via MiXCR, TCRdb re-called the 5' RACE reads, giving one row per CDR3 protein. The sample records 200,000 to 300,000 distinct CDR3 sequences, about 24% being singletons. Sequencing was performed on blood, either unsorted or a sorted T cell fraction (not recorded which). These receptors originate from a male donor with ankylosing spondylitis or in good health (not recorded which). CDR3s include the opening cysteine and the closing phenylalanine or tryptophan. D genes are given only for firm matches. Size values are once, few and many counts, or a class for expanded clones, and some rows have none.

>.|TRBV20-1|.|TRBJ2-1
CSARLGGSQPYNEQFF
TGCAGTGCTAGGCTCGGTGGGTCCCAACCCTACAATGAGCAGTTCTTC
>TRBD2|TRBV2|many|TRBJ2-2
CASRYSGAHTGELFF
TGTGCCAGCAGGTATAGCGGGGCCCACACCGGGGAGCTGTTTTTT
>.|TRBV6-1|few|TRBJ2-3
CASSMARSTDTQYF
TGTGCCAGCTCCATGGCTCGTAGCACAGATACGCAGTATTTT
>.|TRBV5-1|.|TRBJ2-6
CASDSGANVLTF
TGCGCCAGCGACTCTGGGGCCAACGTCCTGACTTTC
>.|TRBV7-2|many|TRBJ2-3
CASSRPPGADTQYF
TGTGCCAGCAGCCGTCCCCCCGGGGCAGATACGCAGTATTTT
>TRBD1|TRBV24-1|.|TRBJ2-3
CATSYRDRATDTQYF
TGTGCCACCAGCTACCGGGACAGGGCCACAGATACGCAGTATTTT
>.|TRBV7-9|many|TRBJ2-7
CASSLPAYEQYF
TGTGCCAGCAGCTTACCCGCCTACGAGCAGTACTTC
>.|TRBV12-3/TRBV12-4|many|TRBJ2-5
CASSPEGRVGETQYF
TGTGCCAGCAGCCCCGAGGGCAGGGTTGGGGAGACCCAGTACTTC
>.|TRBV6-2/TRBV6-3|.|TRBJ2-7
CASSYLARSSYEQYF
TGTGCCAGCAGTTACCTTGCGAGGAGCTCCTACGAGCAGTACTTC
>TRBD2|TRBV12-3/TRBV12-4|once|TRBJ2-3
CASSTQGLAFTDTQYF
TGTGCCAGCAGTACCCAGGGACTAGCGTTTACAGATACGCAGTATTTT
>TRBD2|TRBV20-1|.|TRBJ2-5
CSASPGTSGELETQYF
TGCAGTGCTAGCCCAGGAACTAGCGGGGAGTTAGAGACCCAGTACTTC
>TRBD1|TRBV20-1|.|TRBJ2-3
CSAEGQGFADTQYF
TGCAGTGCTGAGGGACAGGGGTTCGCAGATACGCAGTATTTT
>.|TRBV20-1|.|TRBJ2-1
CSARDPANEQFF
TGCAGTGCTAGAGATCCCGCCAATGAGCAGTTCTTC
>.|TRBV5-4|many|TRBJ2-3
CASSFPSRRTDTQYF
TGTGCCAGCAGCTTCCCTTCCCGCCGCACAGATACGCAGTATTTT
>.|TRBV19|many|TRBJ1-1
CASSSQWSTEAFF
TGTGCCAGTAGTTCTCAGTGGAGCACTGAAGCTTTCTTT
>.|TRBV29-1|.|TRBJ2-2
CSVAGANTGELFF
TGCAGCGTCGCCGGGGCGAACACCGGGGAGCTGTTTTTT
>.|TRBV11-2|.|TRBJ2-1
CASSYSLDSYNEQFF
TGTGCCAGCAGCTACAGCCTGGACAGTTACAATGAGCAGTTCTTC
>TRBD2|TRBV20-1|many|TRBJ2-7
CSQRGAYEQYF
TGCAGTCAACGGGGGGCCTACGAGCAGTACTTC
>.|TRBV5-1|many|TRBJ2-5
CASSMTQPQETQYF
TGCGCCAGCAGCATGACTCAGCCGCAGGAGACCCAGTACTTC
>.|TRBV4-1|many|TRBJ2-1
CASSQPRAKDNEQFF
TGCGCCAGCAGCCAACCCCGAGCTAAAGACAATGAGCAGTTCTTC
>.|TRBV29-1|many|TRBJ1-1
CSVERQALRGAFF
TGCAGCGTTGAGCGACAGGCCTTGAGAGGAGCTTTCTTT
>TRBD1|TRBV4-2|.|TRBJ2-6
CASSQRSGPGGYSGANVLTF
TGTGCCAGCAGCCAACGATCTGGGCCAGGGGGCTACTCTGGGGCCAACGTCCTGACTTTC
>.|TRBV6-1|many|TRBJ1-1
CASNPYEGTEAFF
TGTGCCAGCAACCCCTATGAGGGCACTGAAGCTTTCTTT
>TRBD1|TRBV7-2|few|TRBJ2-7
CASSLSGTGIYEQYF
TGTGCCAGCAGCTTGTCCGGGACAGGGATCTACGAGCAGTACTTC
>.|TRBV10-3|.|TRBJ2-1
CAINSRGGSYNEQFF
TGTGCCATTAACTCGAGGGGGGGCTCCTACAATGAGCAGTTCTTC
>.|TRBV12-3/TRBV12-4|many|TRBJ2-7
CASRPGAVYEQYF
TGTGCCAGCCGTCCGGGGGCCGTCTACGAGCAGTACTTC
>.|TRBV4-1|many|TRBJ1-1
CASSQLSQGWNTEAFF
TGCGCCAGCAGCCAGTTGTCCCAGGGTTGGAACACTGAAGCTTTCTTT
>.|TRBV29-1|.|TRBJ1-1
CSVWRNTEAFF
TGCAGCGTATGGAGGAACACTGAAGCTTTCTTT
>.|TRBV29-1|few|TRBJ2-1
CSVSRELIYNEQFF
TGCAGCGTCTCCCGGGAGCTAATTTACAATGAGCAGTTCTTC
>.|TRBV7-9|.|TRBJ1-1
CASSQGRSNTEAFF
TGTGCCAGCAGCCAGGGACGGTCGAACACTGAAGCTTTCTTT
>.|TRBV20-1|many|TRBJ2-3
CSAISPEADTQYF
TGCAGTGCTATATCCCCGGAGGCTGATACGCAGTATTTT
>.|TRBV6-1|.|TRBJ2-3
CASNSRSGPDTQYF
TGTGCCAGCAACTCCCGGTCCGGCCCAGATACGCAGTATTTT
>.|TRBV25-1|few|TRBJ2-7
CASSEYPDRTYEQYF
TGTGCCAGCAGTGAGTATCCGGACCGGACCTACGAGCAGTACTTC
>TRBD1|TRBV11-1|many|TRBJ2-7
CATSGTVSYEQYF
TGTGCCACCTCCGGGACAGTCTCCTACGAGCAGTACTTC
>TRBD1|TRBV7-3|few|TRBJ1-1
CASNRDRERGTEAFF
TGTGCCAGCAACCGGGACAGGGAACGGGGCACTGAAGCTTTCTTT
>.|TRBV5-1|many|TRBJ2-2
CASAQEYTGELFF
TGCGCCAGCGCCCAGGAGTACACCGGGGAGCTGTTTTTT
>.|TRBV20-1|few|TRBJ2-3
CSAPSESTDTQYF
TGCAGTGCCCCAAGCGAGAGCACAGATACGCAGTATTTT
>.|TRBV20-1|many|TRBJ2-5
CSASVAGRGAETQYF
TGCAGTGCTAGTGTGGCGGGCCGAGGGGCAGAGACCCAGTACTTC
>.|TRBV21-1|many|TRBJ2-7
CACMGRNNYEQYF
TGTGCCTGTATGGGGCGGAACAACTACGAGCAGTACTTC
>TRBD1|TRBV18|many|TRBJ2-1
CASSPGQTYNEQFF
TGTGCCAGCTCACCGGGACAGACCTACAATGAGCAGTTCTTC
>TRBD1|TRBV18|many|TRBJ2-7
CASSPYTGQVSYEQYF
TGTGCCAGCTCACCTTACACGGGACAGGTCTCCTACGAGCAGTACTTC
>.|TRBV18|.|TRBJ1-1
CASSPTGGPNTEAFF
TGTGCCAGCTCTCCTACAGGCGGCCCGAACACTGAAGCTTTCTTT
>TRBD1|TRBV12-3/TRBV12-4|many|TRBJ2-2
CASSPAPGTGNTGELFF
TGCGCCAGCAGTCCCGCCCCCGGGACAGGGAACACCGGGGAGCTGTTTTTT
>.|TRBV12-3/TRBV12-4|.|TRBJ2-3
CARRRIRQYTQYF
TGTGCCCGTCGAAGGATCAGACAGTATACGCAGTATTTT
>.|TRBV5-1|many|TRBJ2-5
CASSLDPTYQETQYF
TGCGCCAGCAGCTTGGACCCAACGTACCAAGAGACCCAGTACTTC
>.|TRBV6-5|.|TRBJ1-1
CASSYDARANTEAFF
TGTGCCAGCAGTTACGACGCTCGAGCGAACACTGAAGCTTTCTTT
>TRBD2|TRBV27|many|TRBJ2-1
CASTTAGLAGQFF
TGTGCCAGCACCACGGCCGGTCTAGCGGGACAGTTCTTC
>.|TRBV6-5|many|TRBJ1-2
CASSYGTYYGYTF
TGTGCCAGCAGTTACGGGACCTACTATGGCTACACCTTC
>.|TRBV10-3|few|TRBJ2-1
CAPQQGSARNEQFF
TGTGCCCCGCAACAGGGATCCGCGAGGAATGAGCAGTTCTTC
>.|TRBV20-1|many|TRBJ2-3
CSARDGADTQYF
TGCAGTGCTAGAGATGGGGCAGATACGCAGTATTTT
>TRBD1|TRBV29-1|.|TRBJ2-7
CSTRDRAYEQYF
TGCAGCACCCGGGACAGGGCCTACGAGCAGTACTTC
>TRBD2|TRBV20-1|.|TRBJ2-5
CSAREGGGLQETQYF
TGCAGTGCTAGAGAGGGCGGGGGACTCCAAGAGACCCAGTACTTC
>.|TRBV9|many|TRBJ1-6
CASSVEPWDSPLHF
TGTGCCAGCAGCGTAGAGCCGTGGGATTCACCCCTCCACTTT
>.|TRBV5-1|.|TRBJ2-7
CASSTGLGSYEQYF
TGCGCCAGCAGCACAGGGCTGGGTTCCTACGAGCAGTACTTC
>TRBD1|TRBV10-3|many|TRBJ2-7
CSSGDRGNLKSYEQYF
TGTTCCTCCGGGGACAGGGGAAACCTAAAATCCTACGAGCAGTACTTC